The 10 T cell receptor beta chains listed next were all sequenced from one sample in a study of cytomegalovirus exposure and HLA in healthy donors. With 60 Vbeta and 13 Jbeta primers, the PCR was carried out. Sequencing used immunoSEQ multiplex PCR; TCRdb keeps in-frame clones, though not all of them. Among approximately 140,000 clones listed, around 80% were seen once. The sequenced sample consisted of PBMCs. Receptor source: a middle-aged man in good health and CMV-seropositive.

The chain has TRBV19 and TRBJ2-2; TRBD1 matches at 7 bases. V shed 6 bases, J shed 2 bases, and the junction held 6 bases outside the gene matches. The CDR3 runs 15 residues. The germline gives CDR1 LNHDA, CDR2 SQIVND (reference sequence). The CDR3 loop is CASSSGQQNTGELFF. As DNA, the CDR3 is TGTGCCAGTAGCTCGGGACAGCAAAACACCGGGGAGCTGTTTTTT.

The chain has TRBV11-2 and TRBJ2-7; unclear D gene. The CDR3 is 14 residues long. Germline values: CDR1 SGHAT, CDR2 FQNNGV. V was shortened by 4 bases and J by 0 bases, with 10 bases between the two germline ends. The CDR3 nucleotides read TGTGCCAGCAGCTCCACCAGGCACTCCTACGAGCAGTACTTC. Its protein product is CASSSTRHSYEQYF.

The CDR3 DNA follows: TGTGCCAGCAGCTTGGACGGGGAGCGCCAGCCCCAGCATTTT. Protein product: CASSLDGERQPQHF. The chain carries TRBV5-5 and TRBJ1-5; the D is unclear. The CDR3 is made up of 14 amino acids. CDR1 and CDR2 from the germline V gene are SGHKS and YYEKEE (reference sequence). Trimming pared 0 bases from V and 7 bases from J, leaving 11 bases between.

A few counts support this clone. The sample carries other DNA sequences with the same CDR3. The rearrangement uses TRBV5-4 and TRBJ1-1; no clear D gene. Trimming took off 0 bases at V and 2 bases at J, with 8 bases between the two ends. Germline V gene lookup returns CDR1 SGHNT and CDR2 YYREEE (reference sequence). The CDR3 loop spans 14 amino acids. The CDR3 region has the DNA TGTGCCAGCAGCTTGGGAGGGTCTAACACTGAAGCTTTCTTT. It codes for CASSLGGSNTEAFF.

This clone was observed a handful of times. The genes are TRBV7-2 and TRBJ2-5, with 9 positions matching TRBD2. The DNA end favors TRBJ2-7, so the J call may be wrong. The germline V gene has CDR1 SGHTA and CDR2 FQGNSA. CDR3 length equals 14 residues. The CDR3 here is CASTSLAGLYEQYF. In DNA, the CDR3 is TGTGCCAGCACGTCCCTAGCGGGACTATACGAGCAGTACTTC.

V usage is TRBV10-3 and J usage is TRBJ1-6; 8 bases are a match to TRBD1. Germline values: CDR1 ENHRY, CDR2 SYGVKD. J lost 5 bases, V lost 4 bases, and 1 base had no gene match. The CDR3 is made up of 14 amino acids. CDR3 in DNA: TGTGCCATCAGTGTGGGACAGGATAATTCACCCCTCCACTTT. Encoded protein: CAISVGQDNSPLHF.

The chain recombines TRBV28 with TRBJ1-4, with D tentatively TRBD1 (5 bases). Looked up from germline, CDR1 is MDHEN and CDR2 is SYDVKM. The CDR3 is made up of 15 amino acids. The germline V and J ends were trimmed by 4 bases and 1 base, with 10 bases remaining between them. The DNA of the CDR3 is TGTGCCAGCAGTTCCCTTACAGGAACTAATGAAAAACTGTTTTTT. Protein product: CASSSLTGTNEKLFF.

The genes are TRBV19 and TRBJ2-2; D is undetermined. Trimming shortened V by 4 bases and J by 0 bases, and 6 bases separated the two germline ends. This CDR3 is built from 14 residues. The V gene's germline CDR1 is LNHDA and CDR2 SQIVND (reference sequence). The CDR3 reads CASSRAPNTGELFF. CDR3 nucleotide sequence: TGTGCCAGTAGTAGGGCACCGAACACCGGGGAGCTGTTTTTT.

V gene TRBV7-8 combines with J gene TRBJ2-4; 9 nucleotides match TRBD2. The V gene's germline CDR1 is SGHVS and CDR2 FQNEAQ. Trimming removed 1 base from V and 6 bases from J; junction bases left unmatched: 1. The CDR3 loop spans 14 amino acids. The CDR3 protein is CASSLELAGNIQYF. CDR3 coding DNA: TGTGCCAGCAGCTTAGAACTAGCGGGAAACATTCAGTACTTC.

The chain employs TRBV7-9 and TRBJ2-1; possibly TRBD2 for D (5 bases). This CDR3 region has 16 residues. Germline-derived CDR1 and CDR2 are SEHNR and FQNEAQ (reference sequence). Deletions cut 5 bases from V and 0 bases from J, with 14 bases between. The CDR3 here is CASSLTQGSSYNEQFF. CDR3 in DNA: TGTGCCAGCAGCCTCACGCAAGGGAGCTCCTACAATGAGCAGTTCTTC.